This entry lists 2 T cell receptor beta chains sequenced from one sample in a study of circulating tumor DNA in untreated peripheral T-cell lymphoma. TCRdb keeps only in-frame clones here, not all; method: immunoSEQ multiplex PCR. The data show about 110 clones, with around 78% seen just once and about 1% held by the top ten. Sequenced: tumor tissue. The receptors here all came from a human donor with peripheral T-cell lymphoma.

J is TRBJ1-3 and V is TRBV16; D is possibly TRBD1 (5 bases). CDR3 size: 15 residues. V gave up 6 bases and J gave up 4 bases, with 16 bases separating them. Germline lookup yields CDR1 KGHSY and CDR2 FQNENV. The chain's CDR3 is CASSLVGALGNTIYF. DNA for the CDR3: TGTGCCAGCAGTTTAGTCGGGGCGCTCGGAAACACCATATATTTT.

The chain carries TRBV5-1 and TRBJ2-6, with D perhaps given as TRBD1 or TRBD2 (5 bases each). CDR1 and CDR2 (germline): SGHRS, YFSETQ. The CDR3 is 16 amino acids. V was trimmed by 4 bases and J by 1 base, leaving 12 bases between them. CDR3 in DNA: TGCGCCAGCAGCCTAACCGGGGCATCTGGGGCCAACGTCCTGACTTTC. Translated, it gives CASSLTGASGANVLTF.